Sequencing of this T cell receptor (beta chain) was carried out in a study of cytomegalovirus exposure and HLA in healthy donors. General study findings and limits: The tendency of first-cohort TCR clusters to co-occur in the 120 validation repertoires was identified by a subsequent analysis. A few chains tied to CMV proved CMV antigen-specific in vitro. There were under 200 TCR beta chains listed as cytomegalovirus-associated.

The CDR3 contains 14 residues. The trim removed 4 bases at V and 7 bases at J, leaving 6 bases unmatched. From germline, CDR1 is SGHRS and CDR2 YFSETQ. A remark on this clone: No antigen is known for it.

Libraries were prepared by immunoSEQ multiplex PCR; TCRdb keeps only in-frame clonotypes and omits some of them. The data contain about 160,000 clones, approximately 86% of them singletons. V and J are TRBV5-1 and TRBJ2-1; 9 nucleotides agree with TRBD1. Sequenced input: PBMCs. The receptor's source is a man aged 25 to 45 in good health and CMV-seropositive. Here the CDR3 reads CASSPGDRANEQFF. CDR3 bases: TGCGCCAGCAGCCCGGGGGACAGGGCAAATGAGCAGTTCTTC.